The 30 T cell receptor beta chains reported below all come from one sample, sequenced in a study of Tregs in tolerant kidney transplant recipients. Related graft donors supplied nonmyeloablative bone marrow transplants, and mixed chimerism was transient. Some clones are missing from TCRdb's copy, which holds only in-frame ones; the method was immunoSEQ multiplex PCR. The sample totals some 6,000 clones. This sample comprised CD8+ T cells from blood (PBMCs), obtained 12 months after the transplant. The receptor source for this set is a human patient who received a combined kidney and bone marrow transplant. Some T cells may possibly be graft donor cells.

On this clone: The CDR3 end falls 3 residues outside the read, so it is completed with the germline J gene. The genes are TRBV20-1 and TRBJ1-4, with D perhaps TRBD1 (6 bases). CDR1 and CDR2 (germline): DFQATT, SNEGSKA (reference sequence). The length of the CDR3 is 15 residues. V was pared by 5 bases and J by 8 bases, with 21 bases between. The CDR3 sequence: CSAQPFNRVEEKLFF. The sequenced part of the CDR3 DNA is TGCAGTGCTCAACCCTTCAACAGGGTTGAGGAAAAA.

Comments on this clone: The read stops 3 residues short of the end of the CDR3; the missing end is completed from the germline J gene. V is TRBV10-3 and J is TRBJ2-1, with TRBD2 matching 11 bases. CDR1 is ENHRY, CDR2 SYGVKD, per germline. The CDR3 is made up of 15 amino acids. J was trimmed by 7 bases and V by 5 bases; bases with no gene match: 7. The CDR3 protein is CAISLAGGKRNEQFF. CDR3 DNA, as far as it was read: TGTGCCATCAGTTTAGCGGGAGGGAAAAGGAATGAG.

With respect to this clone: Coverage ceases 3 residues before the CDR3 finishes, and the germline J gene fills in the end. This sequence joins TRBV20-1 and TRBJ2-5; TRBD1 is a possible D gene (6 bases). With 3 bases removed from V and 3 bases from J, the gap between germline ends came to 17 bases. The CDR3 totals 15 residues. Germline loops: CDR1 DFQATT, CDR2 SNEGSKA (reference sequence). The sequenced CDR3 bases are TGCAGTGCTAGTCCCTGGCAAGGGGGAGAAGAGACC. Protein product: CSASPWQGGEET. The complete CDR3 reads CSASPWQGGEETQYF.

Partial CDR3 DNA: TGCAGTGCTAGATCGCCAGGGGGCATTGACTATGGC. Protein product: CSARSPGGIDYG. The whole CDR3 sequence reads CSARSPGGIDYGYTF. The chain carries TRBV20-1 and TRBJ1-2; 8 bases line up with TRBD1. The read terminates 3 residues ahead of where the CDR3 ends, so the germline J gene completes it. V lost 2 bases to trimming and J lost 3 bases; unmatched junction nucleotides: 8. Germline-derived CDR1 and CDR2 are DFQATT and SNEGSKA (reference sequence). The CDR3 extends over 15 amino acids.

About this clone: The read ends 3 residues shy of where the CDR3 ends; the end is completed using the germline J gene. The chain uses TRBV20-1 and TRBJ2-2, with D possibly matching TRBD2 (6 bases). Per germline, CDR1 DFQATT and CDR2 SNEGSKA (reference sequence). The CDR3 loop spans 18 amino acids. V lost 2 bases and J 1 base, leaving 20 bases between the germline ends. The sequenced CDR3 bases are TGCAGTGCTAGAATATTAGCGGCTATGGCATTGAACACCGGGGAG. It specifies CSARILAAMALNTGE. From start to end, the CDR3 is CSARILAAMALNTGELFF.

About this clone itself: The read terminates 3 residues before the CDR3 end, so the remaining end is supplied by the germline J gene. V gene TRBV4-2 combines with J gene TRBJ1-1; 7 bases are a match to TRBD1. This CDR3 has 14 residues. Germline V CDR1 and CDR2: LGHNA, YNFKEQ. J lost 3 bases, V lost 8 bases, and 9 bases had no gene match. The CDR3 loop reads CASSQGVGDTEAFF. The CDR3 bases that were read are TGTGCCAGCTCGCAGGGGGTAGGGGACACTGAA.

On this clone itself: The read comes to an end 3 residues before the CDR3 does, leaving the germline J gene to fill in the end. The V call is TRBV28, the J call TRBJ2-3; TRBD1 is a possible D gene (7 bases). This CDR3 has 12 residues. Germline CDR1 and CDR2: MDHEN and SYDVKM. The CDR3 is CASSSDREAQYF. CDR3 DNA, as far as it was read: TGTGCCAGCAGTTCTGACAGGGAGGCG.

A note on this clone: The CDR3 extends 3 residues past the end of the read, so its final part is completed from the germline J gene. V usage is TRBV20-1 and J usage is TRBJ2-7, with D possibly being TRBD2 (6 bases). The CDR3 has 15 residues. V was cut by 3 bases and J by 3 bases, with 18 bases left in between. Germline V gives CDR1 DFQATT, CDR2 SNEGSKA (reference sequence). The CDR3 spells CSASGFRDLNYEQYF. CDR3 DNA (partial): TGCAGTGCTAGTGGTTTCCGGGACTTGAACTACGAG.

A word on this clone: Read coverage stops 3 residues before the CDR3 terminus; the germline J gene supplies the remainder. J is TRBJ2-1 and V is TRBV7-9, with D perhaps matching TRBD1 (5 bases). V dropped 1 base and J dropped 8 bases, with 6 bases sitting between them. This CDR3 contains 12 residues. From germline, CDR1 is SEHNR and CDR2 FQNEAQ (reference sequence). The CDR3 here is CASSLVGDEQFF. The CDR3 DNA, read in part, is TGTGCCAGCAGCTTAGTAGGGGATGAG.

Regarding this clone: The CDR3 end is not reached by the read, which stops 3 residues before it; the germline J gene fills it in. The chain is built from TRBV30 and TRBJ2-3; 10 positions agree with TRBD2. With V trimmed by 5 bases and J by 5 bases, 7 bases remained unmatched. The CDR3 is 14 residues long. Germline CDR1 is GTSNPN and CDR2 is SVGIG (reference sequence). The CDR3 bases that were read are TGTGCCTGGGATCTAGCGGGAGTGGGAGATACG. It is translated as CAWDLAGVGDT. Given in full, the CDR3 is CAWDLAGVGDTQYF.

Regarding this clone: The read finishes 3 residues shy of the CDR3 end, and the germline J gene is used to complete it. The rearrangement joins TRBV7-8 to TRBJ1-4, with 10 positions matching TRBD1. Trimming took 2 bases from V and 6 from J; bases not matched to a gene: 12. Germline lookup yields CDR1 SGHVS and CDR2 FQNEAQ. The CDR3 extends over 18 amino acids. The CDR3 DNA, read in part, is TGTGCCAGCAGCTTACGGGACAGGGGAATTGGTATTGATGAAAAA. Translating gives CASSLRDRGIGIDEK. The complete CDR3 reads CASSLRDRGIGIDEKLFF.

Regarding this clone: The read finishes 3 residues shy of the CDR3 end, and the germline J gene is used to complete it. This chain connects TRBV5-1 to TRBJ1-1, with 9 bases identical to TRBD1. V was clipped by 4 bases and J by 2 bases; unmatched bases: 3. The CDR3 has 14 residues. The V gene's germline CDR1 is SGHRS and CDR2 YFSETQ. Partial CDR3 DNA: TGCGCCAGCAGCGTGGGACAGGGAAACACTGAA. Translated, it gives CASSVGQGNTE. Given in full, the CDR3 is CASSVGQGNTEAFF. Full variable domain (remainder filled in from reference TRBV5-1 and TRBJ1-1): KAGVTQTPRYLIKTRGQQVTLSCSPISGHRSVSWYQQTPGQGLQFLFEYFSETQRNKGNFPGRFSGRQFSNSRSEMNVSTLELGDSALYLCASSVGQGNTEAFFGQGTRLTVV.

A note on this clone: Read data end 3 residues before the CDR3 end; the end is taken from the germline J gene. The chain carries TRBV7-9 and TRBJ2-7; possibly TRBD1 for D (6 bases). V dropped 5 bases and J dropped 2 bases, with 13 bases sitting between them. Looked up from germline, CDR1 is SEHNR and CDR2 is FQNEAQ (reference sequence). CDR3 length equals 14 residues. Incomplete CDR3 DNA: TGTGCCAGCAGCCTCACGACAGGACCCTACGAG. This gives the protein CASSLTTGPYE. The full CDR3 protein reads CASSLTTGPYEQYF.

About this clone: The read ends 3 residues shy of where the CDR3 ends; the end is completed using the germline J gene. This chain connects TRBV20-1 to TRBJ2-1, with TRBD2 identical over 10 bases. CDR1 is DFQATT, CDR2 SNEGSKA, per germline (reference sequence). After removal of 5 bases from V and 0 bases from J, the junction contained 13 bases not matched to a gene. This CDR3 contains 18 residues. Partial CDR3 DNA: TGCAGTGCTCCTCTCGATGGACTAGCGGAAATCTCCTACAATGAG. The encoded protein is CSAPLDGLAEISYNE. The whole CDR3 protein is CSAPLDGLAEISYNEQFF.

Points on this clone: The CDR3 is cut off 3 residues early in the read; its end comes from the germline J gene. The chain employs TRBV29-1 and TRBJ2-1; D possibly corresponds to TRBD2 (6 bases). From germline, CDR1 is SQVTM and CDR2 ANQGSEA. The ends were cut back, 2 bases at V and 4 bases at J, with 18 bases in the middle. There are 16 residues in the CDR3. CDR3 sequence reads: CSVESSRDATYNEQFF. The sequenced part of the CDR3 DNA is TGCAGCGTTGAATCCTCGCGGGATGCTACTTACAATGAG.

Regarding this clone: Read sequence stops 3 residues before the CDR3 end, and the germline J gene provides the missing end. The rearrangement joins TRBV19 to TRBJ2-1; 7 nucleotides agree with TRBD2. Germline V gene lookup returns CDR1 LNHDA and CDR2 SQIVND (reference sequence). This CDR3 is built from 15 residues. Trimming removed 6 bases from V and 0 bases from J; junction bases left unmatched: 5. The covered CDR3 bases are TGTGCCAGTAGGTCAGCGGGATTCTCCTACAATGAG. Protein product: CASRSAGFSYNE. In full, the CDR3 is CASRSAGFSYNEQFF.

Comment on this clone: Coverage ceases 3 residues before the CDR3 finishes, and the germline J gene fills in the end. The chain combines TRBV7-9 with TRBJ1-4, with D unclear. Looked up from germline, CDR1 is SEHNR and CDR2 is FQNEAQ (reference sequence). V was shortened by 6 bases and J by 6 bases, with 8 bases between the two germline ends. CDR3 size: 12 residues. The CDR3 sequence: CASSFYYEKLFF. The sequenced part of the CDR3 DNA is TGTGCCAGCAGTTTCTACTATGAAAAA.

Note on this clone: The CDR3 end falls 3 residues outside the read, so it is completed with the germline J gene. The chain is built from TRBV4-1 and TRBJ2-5, with D uncertain. V shed 3 bases and J shed 1 base, with 12 bases lying between them. Per the germline V gene, CDR1 is MGHRA and CDR2 is YSYEKL. CDR3 size: 15 residues. The CDR3 DNA, read in part, is TGCGCCAGCAGCCAGGAAGGGTTTGGCCAAGAGACC. It is translated as CASSQEGFGQET. The entire CDR3 protein reads CASSQEGFGQETQYF.

Regarding this clone: The CDR3 is cut off 3 residues early in the read; its end comes from the germline J gene. The gene calls are TRBV2 and TRBJ2-1; D not certain. Germline CDR1 SNHLY, CDR2 FYNNEI. The length of the CDR3 is 15 residues. Between the trimmed V and J ends, which lost 1 base and 5 bases, there was a span of 12 bases. Incomplete CDR3 DNA: TGTGCCAGCAGTGAAGGATCCAGAAGGGACAATGAG. It yields the protein CASSEGSRRDNE. The CDR3, in full, reads CASSEGSRRDNEQFF.

Points on this clone: The DNA ends 3 residues before the CDR3 does, and the rest of the CDR3 is filled in from the germline J gene. The J gene is TRBJ2-2, the V gene TRBV6-2 or TRBV6-3; possible D gene TRBD2, 6 bases. Between the trimmed V and J ends, which lost 5 bases and 4 bases, there was a span of 20 bases. The CDR3 loop spans 17 amino acids. Per the germline V gene, CDR1 is MNHEY and CDR2 is SVGEGT. This CDR3 is CASSPRLALEATGELFF. The part of the CDR3 DNA that was read is TGTGCCAGCAGTCCCCGCCTAGCGTTGGAAGCCACCGGGGAG.

Worth noting for this clone: The sequence runs out 3 residues before the end of the CDR3; the remainder is reconstructed from the germline J gene. This chain uses TRBV5-1 with TRBJ1-1, with D maybe TRBD1 (5 bases). Germline loops: CDR1 SGHRS, CDR2 YFSETQ. Trimming removed 0 bases from V and 0 bases from J, with 15 bases in between. CDR3 length: 17 amino acids. The covered CDR3 bases are TGCGCCAGCAGCTTGGGGGTCCCCCAGGGTATGAACACTGAA. Translation: CASSLGVPQGMNTE. The full CDR3 protein is CASSLGVPQGMNTEAFF.

The CDR3 bases that were read are TGTGCCAGCAGCTTGGCTATAGGGGGCGCAGATACG. Its protein product is CASSLAIGGADT. From start to end, the CDR3 is CASSLAIGGADTQYF. The chain links TRBV7-9 to TRBJ2-3; 7 nucleotides match TRBD1. The CDR3 end falls 3 residues outside the read, so it is completed with the germline J gene. Germline values: CDR1 SEHNR, CDR2 FQNEAQ (reference sequence). The CDR3 covers 15 residues. V lost 3 bases to trimming and J lost 4 bases; unmatched junction nucleotides: 7.

Notes on this clone: Read coverage stops 3 residues before the CDR3 terminus; the germline J gene supplies the remainder. The chain uses TRBV7-8 and TRBJ1-2; D is uncertain. The CDR3 extends over 12 amino acids. Trimming took off 8 bases at V and 7 bases at J, with 14 bases between the two ends. Germline assignment: CDR1 SGHVS and CDR2 FQNEAQ. CDR3 amino acids: CASLSRSGGYTF. The covered CDR3 bases are TGTGCCAGCCTCTCGCGGTCGGGTGGC.

Regarding this clone: The sequenced fragment ends 3 residues before the CDR3 boundary, so the rest is inferred from the germline J gene. The gene calls are TRBV20-1 and TRBJ2-7; 12 bases align to TRBD2. Germline V lookup: CDR1 DFQATT, CDR2 SNEGSKA (reference sequence). The CDR3 has 17 residues. V dropped 1 base and J dropped 1; count of bases not matched to a gene: 8. The part of the CDR3 DNA that was read is TGCAGTGCTAGAGTTGCTAGCGGGAGGGCCTCGTCCTACGAG. The encoded protein is CSARVASGRASSYE. The complete CDR3 protein is CSARVASGRASSYEQYF.

Remarks on this clone: Read coverage stops 3 residues before the CDR3 terminus; the germline J gene supplies the remainder. The chain joins TRBV5-1 to TRBJ2-7; D might be TRBD1 (6 bases). This CDR3 has 14 amino acids. The germline V gene has CDR1 SGHRS and CDR2 YFSETQ. V shed 2 bases and J shed 2 bases, with 11 bases lying between them. CDR3 DNA, as far as it was read: TGCGCCAGCAGCTTTAGATGGGGGCCCTACGAG. Encoded protein: CASSFRWGPYE. The whole CDR3 is CASSFRWGPYEQYF.

As for this clone: The read terminates 3 residues ahead of where the CDR3 ends, so the germline J gene completes it. The chain couples TRBV19 to TRBJ2-1; 9 bases map to TRBD1. The CDR3 loop spans 14 amino acids. The V gene end was trimmed by 6 bases and the J gene end by 7 bases; junction bases not matched to a gene: 7. In germline, CDR1 is LNHDA, CDR2 SQIVND (reference sequence). The part of the CDR3 DNA that was read is TGTGCCAGTAGCCCGGGACAGGGACGGAATGAG. This encodes CASSPGQGRNE. The full CDR3 is CASSPGQGRNEQFF.

Details on this clone: The CDR3 end lies 3 residues beyond the end of the read and is filled in from the germline J gene. The chain couples TRBV7-6 to TRBJ2-7, with 7 nucleotides matching TRBD1. The V and J ends lost 8 bases and 6 bases, in that order; junction bases with no gene match: 7. The length of the CDR3 is 12 residues. Germline V gives CDR1 SGHVS, CDR2 FNYEAQ. The CDR3 sequence: CASGQTGLEQYF. The part of the CDR3 DNA that was read is TGTGCCAGCGGACAGACAGGGCTCGAG.

A word on this clone: The sequenced fragment ends 3 residues before the CDR3 boundary, so the rest is inferred from the germline J gene. The V call is TRBV5-6, the J call TRBJ2-1, with D possibly TRBD2 on 5 matching bases. The CDR3 has 14 residues. V gave up 2 bases and J gave up 5 bases, with 11 bases separating them. Looked up from germline, CDR1 is SGHDT and CDR2 is YYEEEE. Partial CDR3 DNA: TGTGCCAGCAGCTTTGGGCGGGTTCACAATGAG. Its translation: CASSFGRVHNE. The entire CDR3 protein is CASSFGRVHNEQFF.

Regarding this clone: The CDR3 goes on 3 residues after the read ends, and that part is filled in from the germline J gene. The chain is built from TRBV2 and TRBJ1-6; D may be TRBD1 (5 bases). The ends were cut back, 8 bases at V and 10 bases at J, with 15 bases in the middle. From germline, CDR1 is SNHLY and CDR2 FYNNEI. The length of the CDR3 is 13 residues. The CDR3 sequence: CASFEGWGSPLHF. The DNA read from the CDR3 is TGTGCCAGCTTTGAGGGGTGGGGATCACCC.

Concerning this clone itself: The read terminates 3 residues ahead of where the CDR3 ends, so the germline J gene completes it. The chain joins TRBV7-6 to TRBJ2-6; D gene uncertain. Trimming removed 4 bases from V and 0 bases from J, with 7 bases in between. The CDR3 has 15 amino acids. Germline CDR1 SGHVS, CDR2 FNYEAQ. Partial CDR3 DNA: TGTGCCAGCAGCTCACTTAACTCTGGGGCCAACGTC. Amino acids: CASSSLNSGANV. The whole CDR3 reads CASSSLNSGANVLTF.